Listed here are 25 T cell receptor beta chains from one sample, sequenced in a study of Ad26.COV2.S vaccination and SARS-CoV-2 variants. Indicated treatment: 15 to 20 received Ad26.COV2.S at low or high dose, single or two shots; about 5 received placebo; per-sample allocation not given. Sampling occurred on day 63 after the first vaccine or placebo injection. The protocol was immunoSEQ multiplex PCR, while the TCRdb copy is restricted to in-frame clones and leaves out a portion. There are hundreds of thousands of clones in the sample; about 89% occur only once, and approximately 5% lies in the top ten. This material consisted of peripheral blood, taken in a trial of Ad26.COV2.S vaccine versus placebo. Receptor source: a person between 18 and 65 years old who received the Ad26.COV2.S COVID-19 vaccine or a placebo.

V is TRBV5-4 and J is TRBJ2-5, with 11 bases identical to TRBD1. Germline assignment: CDR1 SGHNT and CDR2 YYREEE (reference sequence). V shed 1 base and J 4 bases; nucleotides not matched to a gene: 6. CDR3 length: 16 amino acids. The DNA for the CDR3 is TGTGCCAGCAGCTTGAATGCCGGGACAGGGGGAGAGACCCAGTACTTC. Translation gives CASSLNAGTGGETQYF.

This rearrangement joins TRBV5-1 to TRBJ2-1; D possibly corresponds to TRBD1 (6 bases). There are 17 residues in the CDR3. The V end was cut by 1 base, the J end by 0 bases, with 14 bases between. CDR1 is SGHRS, CDR2 YFSETQ, per germline. CDR3 protein: CASSLYSGASSYNEQFF. CDR3 DNA: TGCGCCAGCAGCTTGTATTCAGGGGCTAGCTCCTACAATGAGCAGTTCTTC.

The chain has TRBV18 and TRBJ2-3; tentatively, D is TRBD1 (5 bases). V dropped 4 bases and J dropped 2 bases, with 13 bases sitting between them. Germline CDR1 is KGHSH and CDR2 is LQKENI. There are 15 residues in the CDR3. The CDR3 spells CASSQSLGHTDTQYF. CDR3 DNA: TGTGCCAGCTCACAAAGTCTGGGGCACACAGATACGCAGTATTTT.

This clone was recorded many times. V gene TRBV4-1 combines with J gene TRBJ2-1; 8 nucleotides match TRBD2. The CDR3 is 15 amino acids. Per the germline V gene, CDR1 is MGHRA and CDR2 is YSYEKL. J was trimmed by 10 bases and V by 3 bases; bases with no gene match: 11. Here the CDR3 DNA reads TGCGCCAGCAGCCAGGCCGGGACTAGAGTCGTAGAGCAGTTCTTC. It is translated as CASSQAGTRVVEQFF.

The rearrangement joins TRBV6-5 to TRBJ2-2; the D gene could be TRBD1 or TRBD2 (5 bases each). The CDR3 is made up of 14 amino acids. The V gene lost 6 bases and the J gene lost 0 bases, with 8 bases spanning the gap. In germline, CDR1 is MNHEY, CDR2 SVGAGI. CDR3 sequence reads: CASSRDPNTGELFF. The CDR3 DNA reads as TGTGCCAGCAGCCGGGACCCGAACACCGGGGAGCTGTTTTTT.

J is TRBJ1-1 and V is TRBV2; D not resolved. Trimming took off 8 bases at V and 0 bases at J, with 13 bases between the two ends. CDR1 is SNHLY, CDR2 FYNNEI, per germline. The CDR3 has 14 residues. CDR3 sequence reads: CASLRRALNTEAFF. Written as DNA, the CDR3 is TGTGCCAGCCTTAGGCGGGCCTTGAACACTGAAGCTTTCTTT.

CDR3 bases: TGTGCCTGGAGGGTTCCCACAGGTGGCTACACCTTC. This sequence encodes CAWRVPTGGYTF. The rearrangement joins TRBV30 to TRBJ1-2; tentative D call: TRBD1 (5 bases). The germline V and J ends were trimmed by 3 bases and 7 bases, with 12 bases remaining between them. The CDR3 covers 12 residues. CDR1 and CDR2 (germline): GTSNPN, SVGIG (reference sequence). Full variable domain (remainder filled in from reference TRBV30 and TRBJ1-2): SQTIHQWPATLVQPVGSPLSLECTVEGTSNPNLYWYRQAAGRGLQLLFYSVGIGQISSEVPQNLSASRPQDRQFILSSKKLLLSDSGFYLCAWRVPTGGYTFGSGTRLTVV.

The chain combines TRBV6-1 with TRBJ2-2; TRBD1 matches 9 bases. After removal of 1 base from V and 0 bases from J, the junction contained 3 bases not matched to a gene. CDR1 and CDR2 from the germline V gene are MNHNS and SASEGT. The CDR3 runs to 17 residues. In nucleotides, the CDR3 is TGTGCCAGCAGTGAAGGGTGGACAGGGGCGAACACCGGGGAGCTGTTTTTT. This gives the protein CASSEGWTGANTGELFF.

V is TRBV7-2 and J is TRBJ2-7, with 8 bases that match TRBD2. The CDR3 covers 15 residues. V dropped 7 bases and J dropped 0; count of bases not matched to a gene: 8. Germline values: CDR1 SGHTA, CDR2 FQGNSA. This CDR3 reads CASKSQRGHSYEQYF. The DNA for the CDR3 is TGTGCCAGCAAGTCGCAGCGGGGGCACTCCTACGAGCAGTACTTC.

This rearrangement joins TRBV6-5 to TRBJ2-3; D gene ambiguous. This CDR3 is 12 amino acids long. The V gene lost 7 bases and the J gene lost 0 bases, with 5 bases spanning the gap. In germline, CDR1 is MNHEY, CDR2 SVGAGI. CDR3 amino acids: CASKGSTDTQYF. The CDR3 region has the DNA TGTGCCAGCAAGGGCAGCACAGATACGCAGTATTTT.

The chain recombines TRBV10-2 with TRBJ1-2, with D uncertain. The CDR3 consists of 14 residues. Trimming cost V 3 bases and J 3 bases, with 11 bases left between them. The germline CDR1 and CDR2 sequences are WSHSY and SAAADI. CDR3 bases: TGCGCCAGCAGTGAAGGATTTCAGGACTATGGCTACACCTTC. Protein product: CASSEGFQDYGYTF.

V usage is TRBV7-9 and J usage is TRBJ1-5, with TRBD1 as a possible D gene (5 bases). Trimming removed 0 bases from V and 5 bases from J, with 14 bases in between. The CDR3 is 16 amino acids. The V gene's germline CDR1 is SEHNR and CDR2 FQNEAQ (reference sequence). The CDR3 reads CASSLARDRGYQPQHF. The CDR3 nucleotides read TGTGCCAGCAGCTTAGCCCGGGACCGCGGGTATCAGCCCCAGCATTTT.

The V gene is TRBV3-1 (or the pseudogene TRBV3-2), the J gene TRBJ1-4; no clear D. CDR3 length: 14 amino acids. Germline V gives CDR1 LGHDT, CDR2 YNNKEL (reference sequence). V lost 1 base to trimming and J lost 8 bases, with 11 bases between them. CDR3 sequence reads: CASSQVQFGEKLFF. The CDR3 DNA is TGTGCCAGCAGCCAAGTCCAGTTCGGCGAAAAACTGTTTTTT.

J is TRBJ1-6 and V is TRBV2; the D is unclear. Germline V gene data show CDR1 as SNHLY and CDR2 as FYNNEI. CDR3 length: 15 amino acids. V was clipped by 0 bases and J by 10 bases, with 13 bases between them. The DNA for the CDR3 is TGTGCCAGCAGTGAAGCCCCCACCGTGGGGTCACCCCTCCACTTT. Protein product: CASSEAPTVGSPLHF. The complete variable domain, with remaining parts taken from reference TRBV2 and TRBJ1-6, reads EPEVTQTPSHQVTQMGQEVILRCVPISNHLYFYWYRQILGQKVEFLVSFYNNEISEKSEIFDDQFSVERPDGSNFTLKIRSTKLEDSAMYFCASSEAPTVGSPLHFGNGTRLTVT.

The chain carries TRBV6-6 and TRBJ1-5; no definite D call. V was shortened by 2 bases and J by 0 bases, with 8 bases between the two germline ends. Germline assignment: CDR1 MNHNY and CDR2 SVGAGI (reference sequence). The CDR3 sequence is 15 residues long. In DNA, the CDR3 is TGTGCCAGCAGTTACCGGCAGAATAGCAATCAGCCCCAGCATTTT. It specifies CASSYRQNSNQPQHF.

J is TRBJ2-3 and V is TRBV7-2; 9 bases match TRBD2. The CDR3 length is 18 residues. Germline values: CDR1 SGHTA, CDR2 FQGNSA. Germline trimming cut 2 bases from V and 5 bases from J; bases unmatched to any gene: 14. The CDR3: CASSLPYTRAGGRDTQYF. The CDR3 DNA reads as TGTGCCAGCAGCTTACCCTATACCCGAGCGGGGGGAAGAGATACGCAGTATTTT.

This chain uses TRBV2 with TRBJ1-1; no reliable D call. V was shortened by 4 bases and J by 1 base, with 10 bases between the two germline ends. This CDR3 has 14 amino acids. Per the germline V gene, CDR1 is SNHLY and CDR2 is FYNNEI. As DNA, the CDR3 is TGTGCCAGCAGTGTTGAACGGGAGAACACTGAAGCTTTCTTT. This sequence encodes CASSVERENTEAFF.

The chain carries TRBV7-2 and TRBJ2-3; weak D call: TRBD2 (6 bases). The CDR3 consists of 16 residues. CDR1 and CDR2 (germline): SGHTA, FQGNSA. Trimming cost V 5 bases and J 0 bases, with 15 bases left between them. The CDR3 DNA reads TGTGCCAGCAGCCCGGAGGGCGGAACTAGCACAGATACGCAGTATTTT. Translating gives CASSPEGGTSTDTQYF.

The chain employs TRBV19 and TRBJ1-2; D not resolved. The CDR3 runs 12 residues. Germline loops: CDR1 LNHDA, CDR2 SQIVND (reference sequence). With 6 bases removed from V and 2 bases from J, the gap between germline ends came to 7 bases. The CDR3 sequence: CASRASNYGYTF. CDR3 bases: TGTGCCAGTAGGGCATCAAACTATGGCTACACCTTC.

This chain links TRBV5-1 with TRBJ2-3; D gene unclear. From germline, CDR1 is SGHRS and CDR2 YFSETQ. The CDR3 length is 13 residues. V was cut by 0 bases and J by 4 bases, with 6 bases left in between. The CDR3, as DNA: TGCGCCAGCAGCTTGGGAGCATCAGATACGCAGTATTTT. This encodes CASSLGASDTQYF.

The chain combines TRBV25-1 with TRBJ1-1; D gene ambiguous. Germline loops: CDR1 MGHDK, CDR2 SYGVNS. CDR3 size: 13 residues. The V gene lost 6 bases and the J gene lost 1 base, with 9 bases spanning the gap. The CDR3 here is CASSAEGNTEAFF. The CDR3 region has the DNA TGTGCCAGCAGCGCCGAGGGGAACACTGAAGCTTTCTTT.

The CDR3, as DNA: TGTGCCAGCAGCCCCCCGCCCAGTAACTATGGCTACACCTTC. This encodes CASSPPPSNYGYTF. The chain uses TRBV7-2 and TRBJ1-2; no clear D gene. CDR3 length: 14 residues. With 5 bases removed from V and 1 base from J, the gap between germline ends came to 11 bases. CDR1 is SGHTA and CDR2 is FQGNSA in the germline V gene.

This chain uses TRBV5-6 with TRBJ2-4, with 7 bases matching TRBD2. The CDR3 loop spans 17 amino acids. Germline values: CDR1 SGHDT, CDR2 YYEEEE. The V and J ends lost 4 bases and 1 base, in that order; junction bases with no gene match: 11. The CDR3 region is CASSPQGGRGAKNIQYF. The CDR3 DNA sequence: TGTGCCAGCAGCCCCCAGGGAGGGCGTGGGGCCAAAAACATTCAGTACTTC. Drawing the rest from reference TRBV5-6 and TRBJ2-4, the complete variable domain is DAGVTQSPTHLIKTRGQQVTLRCSPKSGHDTVSWYQQALGQGPQFIFQYYEEEERQRGNFPDRFSGHQFPNYSSELNVNALLLGDSALYLCASSPQGGRGAKNIQYFGAGTRLSVL.

The gene calls are TRBV9 and TRBJ1-1; D unresolved. The germline V gene has CDR1 SGDLS and CDR2 YYNGEE. The ends were cut back, 0 bases at V and 2 bases at J, with 11 bases in the middle. This CDR3 comprises 15 residues. The CDR3: CASSVVTAANTEAFF. CDR3 in DNA: TGTGCCAGCAGCGTAGTGACCGCAGCCAACACTGAAGCTTTCTTT. Full variable domain (outside the CDR3, taken from reference TRBV9 and TRBJ1-1): DSGVTQTPKHLITATGQRVTLRCSPRSGDLSVYWYQQSLDQGLQFLIQYYNGEERAKGNILERFSAQQFPDLHSELNLSSLELGDSALYFCASSVVTAANTEAFFGQGTRLTVV.

This chain joins TRBV20-1 and TRBJ1-1; tentative D call: TRBD1 (5 bases). The CDR3 sequence is 11 residues long. Germline V lookup: CDR1 DFQATT, CDR2 SNEGSKA (reference sequence). Between the trimmed V and J ends, which lost 6 bases and 10 bases, there was a span of 15 bases. The CDR3 DNA is TGCAGTGCGGCAAGGGGCGGCGGAGCTTTCTTT. Translated: CSAARGGGAFF.